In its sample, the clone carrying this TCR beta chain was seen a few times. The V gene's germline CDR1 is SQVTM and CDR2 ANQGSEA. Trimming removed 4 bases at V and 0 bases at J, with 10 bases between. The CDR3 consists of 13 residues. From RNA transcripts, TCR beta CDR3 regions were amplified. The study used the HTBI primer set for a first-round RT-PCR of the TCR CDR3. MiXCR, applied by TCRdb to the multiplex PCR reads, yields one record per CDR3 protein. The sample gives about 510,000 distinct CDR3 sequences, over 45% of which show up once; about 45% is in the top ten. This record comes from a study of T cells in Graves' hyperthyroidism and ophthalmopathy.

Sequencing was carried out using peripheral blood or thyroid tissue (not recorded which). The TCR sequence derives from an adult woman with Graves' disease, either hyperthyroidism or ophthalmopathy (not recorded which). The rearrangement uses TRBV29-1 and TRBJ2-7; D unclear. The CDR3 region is CSVAQGFSYEQYF. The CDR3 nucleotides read TGCAGCGTTGCTCAAGGCTTCTCCTACGAGCAGTACTTC.